This T cell receptor (beta chain) was sequenced during a study of blood T cell repertoires in COVID-19. Study information: T cells, B-cell-depleted T cells, or PBMCs supplied cDNA or gDNA.

Here immunoSEQ multiplex PCR was the method, and the copy in TCRdb shows in-frame clones only, minus some. The sample includes approximately 200,000 clones, about four fifths of them seen just once. Everyone who took part was roughly 18 to 100 years old, and they came from 24 US areas. This clonotype originated in a man between 35 and 55 years old who had recovered from COVID-19. Material for sequencing was PBMCs or T cells enriched from blood (not recorded which).

The CDR3 protein is CASSSRTGGPGQPQHF. The CDR3 DNA reads TGTGCCAGCAGTTCCCGGACAGGGGGCCCGGGGCAGCCCCAGCATTTT. The J gene is TRBJ1-5, the V gene TRBV28; 11 positions match TRBD1. The V segment lost 4 bases and the J segment 7 bases; nucleotides outside the gene matches: 9. The CDR3 runs to 16 residues. Germline V lookup: CDR1 MDHEN, CDR2 SYDVKM.